These 17 T cell receptor beta chains were all obtained from the same sample, sequenced in a study of blood T cell repertoires in COVID-19. Clones were read by immunoSEQ multiplex PCR, and TCRdb kept only the in-frame ones, dropping some. The sample includes about 200,000 clones, about 84% of them seen just once. The sequencing sample was made of PBMCs or T cells enriched from blood (not recorded which). These receptors were collected from a middle-aged woman with acute COVID-19.

The sample holds one count of this clone. The chain combines TRBV4-3 with TRBJ2-1, with 10 nucleotides matching TRBD2. CDR1 and CDR2 (germline): LGHNA, YSLEER. This CDR3 has 15 residues. V lost 1 base and J lost 5; bases outside the gene matches: 2. DNA for the CDR3: TGCGCCAGCAGCCAAGGACTAGCGGGTAACAATGAGCAGTTCTTC. Protein sequence: CASSQGLAGNNEQFF.

The chain uses TRBV29-1 and TRBJ1-2, with 7 bases aligning to TRBD1. Unmatched junction bases numbered 5, after V lost 3 bases and J lost 7 bases. The CDR3 spans 12 residues. The germline gives CDR1 SQVTM, CDR2 ANQGSEA. The CDR3 loop is CSVEGTVTGYTF. Written as DNA, the CDR3 is TGCAGCGTTGAGGGGACAGTTACTGGCTACACCTTC.

The table lists this clone with a few counts. The rearrangement joins TRBV7-2 to TRBJ1-2, with 7 bases that match TRBD1. The CDR3 has 13 amino acids. Germline V gene sequence: CDR1 SGHTA, CDR2 FQGNSA. V lost 4 bases to trimming and J lost 7 bases; unmatched junction nucleotides: 6. Here the CDR3 reads CASSWRQGLGYTF. CDR3 sequence (DNA): TGTGCCAGCAGCTGGAGACAGGGACTTGGCTACACCTTC.

This rearrangement joins TRBV4-2 to TRBJ2-3, with 13 bases identical to TRBD2. This CDR3 spans 19 amino acids. After removal of 3 bases from V and 1 base from J, the junction contained 10 bases not matched to a gene. CDR1 and CDR2 from the germline V gene are LGHNA and YNFKEQ. CDR3 region: CASSHHTSGRAGGTDTQYF. The CDR3 region has the DNA TGTGCCAGCAGCCACCATACTAGCGGGAGGGCCGGGGGCACAGATACGCAGTATTTT.

The chain has TRBV29-1 and TRBJ1-1; 9 bases fit TRBD1. The CDR3 is 13 residues long. The germline CDR1 and CDR2 sequences are SQVTM and ANQGSEA. J lost 4 bases, V lost 6 bases, and 6 bases had no gene match. The CDR3 sequence: CSVLEDRGTEAFF. In DNA form, the CDR3 reads TGCAGCGTCTTAGAGGACAGGGGCACTGAAGCTTTCTTT.

This clone was seen a single time. V is TRBV28 and J is TRBJ1-4; D ambiguous. The V gene lost 4 bases and the J gene lost 4 bases, with 13 bases spanning the gap. The CDR3 is made up of 15 amino acids. The V gene's germline CDR1 is MDHEN and CDR2 SYDVKM. The DNA of the CDR3 is TGTGCCAGCAGTTCCGTGGAGGGTTTTAATGAAAAACTGTTTTTT. As protein: CASSSVEGFNEKLFF.

The gene calls are TRBV7-9 and TRBJ1-6; D gene ambiguous. Trimming took 6 bases from V and 0 from J, leaving 18 bases between them. From germline, CDR1 is SEHNR and CDR2 FQNEAQ (reference sequence). The CDR3 totals 18 residues. This CDR3 is CASRRIRALSSYNSPLHF. CDR3 nucleotides: TGTGCCAGCAGGCGCATCCGAGCCCTGAGCTCCTATAATTCACCCCTCCACTTT. The variable domain in full, with the rest retrieved from reference TRBV7-9 and TRBJ1-6, is DTGVSQNPRHKITKRGQNVTFRCDPISEHNRLYWYRQTLGQGPEFLTYFQNEAQLEKSRLLSDRFSAERPKGSFSTLEIQRTEQGDSAMYLCASRRIRALSSYNSPLHFGNGTRLTVT.

This chain uses TRBV29-1 with TRBJ2-7, with TRBD2 as a possible D gene (7 bases). V gave up 4 bases and J gave up 3 bases, with 13 bases separating them. Germline V gene sequence: CDR1 SQVTM, CDR2 ANQGSEA. CDR3 length: 13 residues. The CDR3 DNA follows: TGCAGCGTTGTAGGGAGGGGGAACTACGAGCAGTACTTC. This translates into CSVVGRGNYEQYF.

The gene calls are TRBV5-1 and TRBJ1-2, with D possibly matching TRBD1 (6 bases). Germline CDR1 and CDR2: SGHRS and YFSETQ. Deletions cut 1 base from V and 3 bases from J, with 13 bases between. This CDR3 region has 15 residues. The chain's CDR3 is CASSLTGQTHYGYTF. CDR3 nucleotide sequence: TGCGCCAGCAGCTTGACCGGACAGACCCACTATGGCTACACCTTC.

V and J are TRBV5-1 and TRBJ2-1, with 14 nucleotides matching TRBD2. Per the germline V gene, CDR1 is SGHRS and CDR2 is YFSETQ. This CDR3 spans 16 amino acids. Trimming took 3 bases from V and 8 from J; bases not matched to a gene: 7. CDR3 region: CASSSRLAGGQDEQFF. The DNA for the CDR3 is TGCGCCAGCAGCTCACGACTAGCGGGGGGGCAGGATGAGCAGTTCTTC.

This clone was observed a few times. The chain combines TRBV7-2 with TRBJ1-5; D remains unclear. This CDR3 is built from 14 residues. In germline, CDR1 is SGHTA, CDR2 FQGNSA. Deletions cut 1 base from V and 6 bases from J, with 10 bases between. This CDR3 is CASSLEARLQPQHF. In DNA form, the CDR3 reads TGTGCCAGCAGCTTAGAAGCCCGCCTTCAGCCCCAGCATTTT.

This clone was found a few times. This chain connects TRBV5-4 to TRBJ2-5; no definite D call. CDR1 is SGHNT and CDR2 is YYREEE in the germline V gene (reference sequence). This CDR3 has 12 residues. The V and J ends lost 4 bases and 4 bases respectively, with 8 bases between them. CDR3 sequence (DNA): TGTGCCAGCAGCCCGGTTGGAGAGACCCAGTACTTC. It translates to CASSPVGETQYF. Full variable domain (rest looked up from reference TRBV5-4 and TRBJ2-5): ETGVTQSPTHLIKTRGQQVTLRCSSQSGHNTVSWYQQALGQGPQFIFQYYREEENGRGNFPPRFSGLQFPNYSSELNVNALELDDSALYLCASSPVGETQYFGPGTRLLVL.

This clone was recorded only once. CDR3: CASSLIQDTEAFF. The CDR3 DNA is TGTGCCAGCAGTTTAATACAAGACACTGAAGCTTTCTTT. The chain uses TRBV12-3 or TRBV12-4 and TRBJ1-1; no clear D. V lost 2 bases and J lost 3, with 7 bases in between. The CDR3 has 13 residues.

The chain links TRBV5-6 to TRBJ2-3; D is perhaps TRBD1 (5 bases). This CDR3 spans 13 amino acids. The V and J ends lost 4 bases and 6 bases respectively, with 12 bases between them. Germline V CDR1 and CDR2: SGHDT, YYEEEE. The CDR3 DNA reads TGTGCCAGCAGCCTGCGGAACAGGGATACGCAGTATTTT. Translated, it gives CASSLRNRDTQYF.

This clone came up once. The rearrangement links TRBV10-2 to TRBJ1-5; perhaps TRBD1 as D (6 bases). The V and J ends lost 5 bases and 7 bases respectively, with 12 bases between them. The CDR3 runs 13 residues. Per the germline V gene, CDR1 is WSHSY and CDR2 is SAAADI. The CDR3 loop is CASSPGTRQPQHF. The CDR3 DNA reads as TGCGCCAGCAGTCCCGGGACACGACAGCCCCAGCATTTT.

The chain carries TRBV5-5 and TRBJ2-3; possible D gene TRBD1, 5 bases. Trimming cost V 4 bases and J 2 bases, with 14 bases left between them. The CDR3 spans 15 residues. CDR1 SGHKS and CDR2 YYEKEE come from the germline V gene (reference sequence). CDR3 region: CASSNRHVITDTQYF. DNA for the CDR3: TGTGCCAGCAGCAACAGGCATGTTATCACAGATACGCAGTATTTT.

The rearrangement joins TRBV2 to TRBJ2-3; D is ambiguous. In germline, CDR1 is SNHLY, CDR2 FYNNEI. With 6 bases removed from V and 6 bases from J, the gap between germline ends came to 10 bases. This CDR3 spans 12 amino acids. The CDR3 loop is CASRNRRDTQYF. The DNA of the CDR3 is TGTGCCAGCAGAAACCGTCGGGATACGCAGTATTTT.